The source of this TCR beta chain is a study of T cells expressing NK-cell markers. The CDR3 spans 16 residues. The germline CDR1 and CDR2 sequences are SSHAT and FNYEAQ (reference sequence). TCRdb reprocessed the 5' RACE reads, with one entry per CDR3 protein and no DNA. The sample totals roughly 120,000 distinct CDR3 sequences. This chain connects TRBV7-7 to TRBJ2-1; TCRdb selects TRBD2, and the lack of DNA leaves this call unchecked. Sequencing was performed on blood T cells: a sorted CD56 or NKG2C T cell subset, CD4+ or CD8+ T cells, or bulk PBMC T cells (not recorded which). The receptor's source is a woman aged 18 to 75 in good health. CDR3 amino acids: CASSSGSGTNYNEQFF.